One and the same sample provided the 10 T cell receptor beta chains below, sequenced in a study of regulatory and conventional T cells in breast cancer (dated by TCRdb to the mid-2010s). Libraries were constructed by PCR. Sequencing instrument: Illumina MiSeq. The public sequencing data were trimmed at Q25 with fastp and processed into clonotypes with MiXCR by TCRdb, which kept only in-frame beta chains. Rows merge per CDR3 protein into single entries with the most common DNA and genes. For this sample there are over 15,000 distinct CDR3 sequences; around a third appear just once. The ten biggest clones cover 1.5% to 2% of the sample. Sequencing was carried out using conventional T cells from blood. Receptor source: a female donor in good health.

The chain combines TRBV20-1 with TRBJ2-1, with TRBD2 matching 12 bases. The CDR3 consists of 15 residues. The germline gives CDR1 DFQATT, CDR2 SNEGSKA (reference sequence). The junction had 6 bases not matched to a gene; V was cut back by 5 bases and J by 4 bases. Here the CDR3 reads CSARLAGGGYNEQFF. The CDR3 DNA is TGCAGTGCTCGGCTAGCGGGAGGGGGTTACAATGAGCAGTTCTTC.

The chain has TRBV19 and TRBJ1-5; D gene unclear. V was trimmed by 7 bases and J by 1 base, leaving 11 bases between them. CDR3 length: 14 residues. Germline loops: CDR1 LNHDA, CDR2 SQIVND (reference sequence). CDR3 sequence reads: CASTPGPSNQPQHF. CDR3 coding DNA: TGTGCCAGTACCCCGGGCCCCAGCAATCAGCCCCAGCATTTT.

Points on this clonotype: A junction boundary mismatches the germline segment, possibly from a read error. This chain uses TRBV20-1 with TRBJ2-2; TRBD1 is a possible D gene (6 bases). This CDR3 comprises 14 residues. Germline CDR1 is DFQATT and CDR2 is SNEGSKA (reference sequence). The CDR3 bases are TGCAGTGCTCAGGTCTACAGGGAAACCGGGGAGCTGCTTTTT. This gives the protein CSAQVYRETGELLF.

The V gene is TRBV7-2, the J gene TRBJ1-6; D remains unclear. V was pared by 5 bases and J by 8 bases, with 7 bases between. The CDR3 runs 12 residues. CDR1 and CDR2 from the germline V gene are SGHTA and FQGNSA. This CDR3 is CASSGSDSPLHF. CDR3 DNA sequence: TGTGCCAGCAGCGGGAGTGATTCACCCCTCCACTTT.

This clonotype was seen a handful of times. This chain joins TRBV5-8 and TRBJ2-2; D possibly corresponds to TRBD1 (6 bases). This CDR3 is 16 amino acids long. CDR1 is SGHTS and CDR2 is YDEGEE in the germline V gene. V lost 0 bases, J lost 6 bases, and 15 bases lay in between. The CDR3 nucleotides read TGTGCCAGCAGCTTGGCGCCAGGGGTTTACGCCGGGGAGCTGTTTTTT. Its protein is CASSLAPGVYAGELFF.

This clonotype was picked up a small number of times. The genes are TRBV20-1 and TRBJ1-3; the match to TRBD1 covers 8 bases. This CDR3 is 15 amino acids long. J lost 4 bases, V lost 5 bases, and 10 bases had no gene match. The germline gives CDR1 DFQATT, CDR2 SNEGSKA (reference sequence). CDR3 nucleotides: TGCAGTGCTCTGGGGGGGACAGGAGGAGGAAACACCATATATTTT. Its protein is CSALGGTGGGNTIYF.

This clonotype was recorded a few times. This sequence joins TRBV2 and TRBJ1-2; the match to TRBD1 covers 8 bases. The V segment lost 4 bases and the J segment 8 bases; nucleotides outside the gene matches: 6. The CDR3 extends over 13 amino acids. CDR1 is SNHLY and CDR2 is FYNNEI in the germline V gene. CDR3 in amino acids: CASSVGRGLGYTF. The CDR3 nucleotides read TGTGCCAGCAGTGTTGGCAGGGGGCTCGGCTACACCTTC.

The rearrangement uses TRBV7-9 and TRBJ2-3; D ambiguous. Germline CDR1 SEHNR, CDR2 FQNEAQ (reference sequence). This CDR3 region has 16 residues. V was cut by 3 bases and J by 0 bases, with 13 bases left in between. CDR3 sequence: CASSFLFGVSTDTQYF. CDR3 bases: TGTGCCAGCAGCTTCCTTTTTGGGGTTAGCACAGATACGCAGTATTTT.

The CDR3 protein is CASSPGTGFYNEQFF. CDR3 nucleotide sequence: TGTGCCAGCAGTCCCGGGACAGGGTTCTACAATGAGCAGTTCTTC. The genes are TRBV3-1 and TRBJ2-1; TRBD1 matches at 9 bases. The length of the CDR3 is 15 residues. Losses at the gene ends were 6 bases for V and 3 bases for J; bases not matched to a gene: 6. CDR1 and CDR2 from the germline V gene are LGHDT and YNNKEL (reference sequence).

By share, this clonotype ranks as medium-sized. J is TRBJ2-1 and V is TRBV10-3; TRBD2 matches 13 bases. CDR3 length: 15 amino acids. The V segment lost 4 bases and the J segment 5 bases; nucleotides outside the gene matches: 2. Germline V lookup: CDR1 ENHRY, CDR2 SYGVKD. This CDR3 reads CAISVGTSGDNEQFF. CDR3 coding DNA: TGTGCCATCAGTGTAGGGACTAGCGGGGACAATGAGCAGTTCTTC.